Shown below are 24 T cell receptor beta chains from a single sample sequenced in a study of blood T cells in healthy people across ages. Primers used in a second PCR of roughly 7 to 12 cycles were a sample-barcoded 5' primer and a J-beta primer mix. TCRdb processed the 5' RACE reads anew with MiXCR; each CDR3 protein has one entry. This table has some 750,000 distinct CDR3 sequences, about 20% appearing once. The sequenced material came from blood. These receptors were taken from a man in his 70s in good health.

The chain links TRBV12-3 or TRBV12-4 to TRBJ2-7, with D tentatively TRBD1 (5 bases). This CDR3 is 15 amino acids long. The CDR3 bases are TGTGCCGGCAGTCCCACAGGACCCAATATTTACGAGCAGTACGTC. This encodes CAGSPTGPNIYEQYV.

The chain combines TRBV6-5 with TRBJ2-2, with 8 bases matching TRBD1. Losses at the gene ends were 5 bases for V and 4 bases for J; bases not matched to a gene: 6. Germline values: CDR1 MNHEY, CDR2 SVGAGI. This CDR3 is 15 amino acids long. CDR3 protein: CASSRRTGRTGELFF. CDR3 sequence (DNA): TGTGCCAGCAGTCGTCGGACAGGGCGCACCGGGGAGCTGTTTTTT.

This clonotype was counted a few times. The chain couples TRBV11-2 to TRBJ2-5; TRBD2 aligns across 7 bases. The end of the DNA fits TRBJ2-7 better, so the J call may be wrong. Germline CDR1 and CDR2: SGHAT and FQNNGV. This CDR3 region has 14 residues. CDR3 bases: TGTGCCAGCAGCTTAAAGCGGGGTCCCTACGAGCAGTACGTC. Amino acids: CASSLKRGPYEQYV.

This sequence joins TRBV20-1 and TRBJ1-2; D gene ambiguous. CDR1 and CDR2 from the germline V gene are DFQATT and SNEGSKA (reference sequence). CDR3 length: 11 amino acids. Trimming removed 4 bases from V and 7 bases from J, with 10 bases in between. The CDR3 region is CSAIGGLGYTF. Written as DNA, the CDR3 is TGCAGTGCTATCGGCGGGCTTGGCTACACCTTC.

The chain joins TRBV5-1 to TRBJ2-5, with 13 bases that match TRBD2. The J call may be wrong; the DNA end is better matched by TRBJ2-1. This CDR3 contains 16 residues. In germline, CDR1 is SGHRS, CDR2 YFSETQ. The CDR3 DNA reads TGCGCCAGCAGCTTGAACGGGACTAGCGGGAACTATGAGCAGTTCTTC. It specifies CASSLNGTSGNYEQFF.

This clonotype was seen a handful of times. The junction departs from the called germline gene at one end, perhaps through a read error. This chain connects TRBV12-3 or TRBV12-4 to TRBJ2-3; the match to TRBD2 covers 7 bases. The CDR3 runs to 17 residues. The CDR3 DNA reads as TGTGCCAGCAGCTTAGCGGGTACCCATCCTAGCACAGATACGCAGTATTTT. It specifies CASSLAGTHPSTDTQYF.

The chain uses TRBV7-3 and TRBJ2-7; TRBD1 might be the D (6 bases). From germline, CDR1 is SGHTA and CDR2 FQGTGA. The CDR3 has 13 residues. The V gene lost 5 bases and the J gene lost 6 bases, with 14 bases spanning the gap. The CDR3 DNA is TGTGCCAGCAGCCCACCGGCAGGGGCCGAGCAGTACTTC. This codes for CASSPPAGAEQYF.

The CDR3 is CASSAFGLSGTDTQYF. CDR3 nucleotides: TGTGCCAGCAGCGCATTCGGACTATCTGGCACAGATACGCAGTATTTT. The V and J genes are TRBV7-8 and TRBJ2-3; perhaps TRBD2 as D (6 bases). Trimming stripped 5 bases from V and 1 base from J, with 16 bases between. The CDR3 totals 16 residues. Germline V gene data show CDR1 as SGHVS and CDR2 as FQNEAQ.

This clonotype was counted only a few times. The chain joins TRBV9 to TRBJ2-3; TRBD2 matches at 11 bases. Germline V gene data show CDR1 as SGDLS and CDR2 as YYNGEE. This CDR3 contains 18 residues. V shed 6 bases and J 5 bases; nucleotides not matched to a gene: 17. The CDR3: CASTRVGLAATSGDTQYF. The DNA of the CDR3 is TGTGCCAGCACCAGGGTGGGACTAGCGGCTACCTCGGGAGATACGCAGTATTTT.

Here the CDR3 DNA reads TGCAGCGGGGTGTTGAACACTGAAGCTTTCTTT. Encoded protein: CSGVLNTEAFF. The chain uses TRBV29-1 and TRBJ1-1, with D unclear. V lost 7 bases and J 0 bases, leaving 6 bases between the germline ends. CDR3 size: 11 residues. CDR1 and CDR2 from the germline V gene are SQVTM and ANQGSEA.

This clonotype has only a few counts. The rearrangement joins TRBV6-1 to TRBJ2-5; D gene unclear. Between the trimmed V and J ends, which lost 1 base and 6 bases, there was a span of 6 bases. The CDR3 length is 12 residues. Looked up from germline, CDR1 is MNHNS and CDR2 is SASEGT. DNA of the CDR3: TGTGCCAGCAGTGAAGAGAGGAAGACCCAGTACTTC. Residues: CASSEERKTQYF.

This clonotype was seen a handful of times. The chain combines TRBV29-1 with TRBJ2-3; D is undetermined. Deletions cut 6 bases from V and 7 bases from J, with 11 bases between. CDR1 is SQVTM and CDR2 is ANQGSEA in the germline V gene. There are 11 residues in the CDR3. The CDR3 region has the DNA TGCAGCGTGGTAGCAGCTTATACGCAGTATTTT. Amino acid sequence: CSVVAAYTQYF.

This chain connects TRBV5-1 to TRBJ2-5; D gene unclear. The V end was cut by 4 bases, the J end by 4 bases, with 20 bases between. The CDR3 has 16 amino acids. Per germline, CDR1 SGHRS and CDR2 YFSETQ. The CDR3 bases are TGCGCCAGCAGCCGTTTTGTGGGTCAGTTGGTAGAGACCCAGTACTTC. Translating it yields CASSRFVGQLVETQYF.

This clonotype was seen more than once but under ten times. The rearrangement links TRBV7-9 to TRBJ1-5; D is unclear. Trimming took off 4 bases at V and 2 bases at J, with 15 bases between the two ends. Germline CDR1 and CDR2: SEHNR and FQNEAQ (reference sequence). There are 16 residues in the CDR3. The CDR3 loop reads CASSSNKGQGNQPQHF. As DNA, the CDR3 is TGTGCCAGCAGCTCTAATAAGGGCCAGGGCAATCAGCCCCAGCATTTT.

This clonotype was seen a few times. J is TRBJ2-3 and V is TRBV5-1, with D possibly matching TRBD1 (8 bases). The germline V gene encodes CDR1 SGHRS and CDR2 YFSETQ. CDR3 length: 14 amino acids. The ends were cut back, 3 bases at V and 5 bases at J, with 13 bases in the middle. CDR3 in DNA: TGCGCCAGCAGCTGGACAGGGAGGGAAGATACGCAGTATTTT. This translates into CASSWTGREDTQYF. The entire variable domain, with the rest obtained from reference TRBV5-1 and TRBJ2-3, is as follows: KAGVTQTPRYLIKTRGQQVTLSCSPISGHRSVSWYQQTPGQGLQFLFEYFSETQRNKGNFPGRFSGRQFSNSRSEMNVSTLELGDSALYLCASSWTGREDTQYFGPGTRLTVL.

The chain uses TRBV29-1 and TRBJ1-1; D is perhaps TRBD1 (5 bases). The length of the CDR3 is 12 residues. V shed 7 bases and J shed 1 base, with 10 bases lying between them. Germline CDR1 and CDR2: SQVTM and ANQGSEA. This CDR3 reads CSGGAGNTEAFF. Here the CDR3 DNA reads TGCAGCGGCGGGGCAGGGAACACTGAAGCTTTCTTT.

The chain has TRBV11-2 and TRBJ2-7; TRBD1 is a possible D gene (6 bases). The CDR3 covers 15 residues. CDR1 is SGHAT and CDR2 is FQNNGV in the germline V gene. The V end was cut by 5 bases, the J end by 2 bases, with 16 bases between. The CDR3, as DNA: TGTGCCAGCAGCCAAGAGGACAGTCCTACCTACGAGCAGTACTTC. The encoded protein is CASSQEDSPTYEQYF.

Here the CDR3 reads CASSSSSGTQYF. The CDR3 DNA sequence: TGTGCCAGCAGTTCTTCTAGCGGCACGCAGTATTTT. The chain has TRBV12-3 or TRBV12-4 and TRBJ2-3, with 7 nucleotides matching TRBD2. V was clipped by 4 bases and J by 9 bases; unmatched bases: 4. The CDR3 covers 12 residues.

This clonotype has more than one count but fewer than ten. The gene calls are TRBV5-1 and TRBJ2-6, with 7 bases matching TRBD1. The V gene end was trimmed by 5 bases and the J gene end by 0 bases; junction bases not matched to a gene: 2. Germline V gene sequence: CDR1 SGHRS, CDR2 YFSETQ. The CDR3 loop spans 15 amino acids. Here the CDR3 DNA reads TGCGCCAGCAGGGACAGGACCTCTGGGGCCAACGTCCTGACTTTC. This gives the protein CASRDRTSGANVLTF.

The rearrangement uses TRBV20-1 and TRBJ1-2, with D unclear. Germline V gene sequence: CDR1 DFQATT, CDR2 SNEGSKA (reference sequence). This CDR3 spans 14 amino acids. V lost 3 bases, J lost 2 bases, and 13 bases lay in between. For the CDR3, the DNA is TGCAGTGCTAGGCCCGGACGGATGAACTATGGCTACACCTTC. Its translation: CSARPGRMNYGYTF.

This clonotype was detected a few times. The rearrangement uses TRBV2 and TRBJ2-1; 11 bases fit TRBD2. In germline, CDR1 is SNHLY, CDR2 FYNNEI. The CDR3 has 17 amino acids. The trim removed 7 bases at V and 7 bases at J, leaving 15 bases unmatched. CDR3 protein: CASTLLVAGGRGNEQFF. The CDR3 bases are TGTGCCAGCACCCTGCTGGTAGCGGGGGGGCGAGGTAATGAGCAGTTCTTC.

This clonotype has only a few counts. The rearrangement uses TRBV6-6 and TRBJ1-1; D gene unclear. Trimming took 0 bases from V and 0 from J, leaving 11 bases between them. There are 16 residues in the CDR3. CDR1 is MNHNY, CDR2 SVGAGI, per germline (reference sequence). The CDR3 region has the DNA TGTGCCAGCAGTTACTCGATGTCCGGTGTGAACACTGAAGCTTTCTTT. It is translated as CASSYSMSGVNTEAFF.

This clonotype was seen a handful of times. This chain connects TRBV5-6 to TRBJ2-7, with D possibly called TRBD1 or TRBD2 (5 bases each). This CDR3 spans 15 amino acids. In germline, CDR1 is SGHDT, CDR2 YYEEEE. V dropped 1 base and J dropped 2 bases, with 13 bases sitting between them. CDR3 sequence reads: CASSLYGALTYEQYF. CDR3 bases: TGTGCCAGCAGCTTGTACGGGGCCCTGACCTACGAGCAGTACTTC.

CDR3 nucleotide sequence: TGTGCCAGCAGTTTTCACGAGCAGTACTTC. Amino acids: CASSFHEQYF. The rearrangement links TRBV28 to TRBJ2-1; D gene uncertain. The J call is in doubt because the DNA end fits TRBJ2-7 better. CDR3 length: 10 amino acids. The germline CDR1 and CDR2 sequences are MDHEN and SYDVKM.